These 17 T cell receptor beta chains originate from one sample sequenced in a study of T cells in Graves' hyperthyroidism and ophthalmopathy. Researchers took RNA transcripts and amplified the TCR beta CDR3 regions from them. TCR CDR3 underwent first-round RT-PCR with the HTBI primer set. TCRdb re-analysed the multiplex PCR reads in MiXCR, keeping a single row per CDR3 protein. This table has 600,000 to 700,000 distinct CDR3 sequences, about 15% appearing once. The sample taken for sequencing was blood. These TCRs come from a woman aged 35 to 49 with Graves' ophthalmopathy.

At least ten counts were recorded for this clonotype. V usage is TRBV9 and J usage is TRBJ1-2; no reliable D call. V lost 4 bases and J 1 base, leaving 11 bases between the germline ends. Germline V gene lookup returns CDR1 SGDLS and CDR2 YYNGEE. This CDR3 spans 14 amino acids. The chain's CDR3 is CASSLSGLNYGYTF. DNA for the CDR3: TGTGCCAGCAGCCTGTCAGGCCTTAACTATGGCTACACCTTC. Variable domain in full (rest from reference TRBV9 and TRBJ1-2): DSGVTQTPKHLITATGQRVTLRCSPRSGDLSVYWYQQSLDQGLQFLIQYYNGEERAKGNILERFSAQQFPDLHSELNLSSLELGDSALYFCASSLSGLNYGYTFGSGTRLTVV.

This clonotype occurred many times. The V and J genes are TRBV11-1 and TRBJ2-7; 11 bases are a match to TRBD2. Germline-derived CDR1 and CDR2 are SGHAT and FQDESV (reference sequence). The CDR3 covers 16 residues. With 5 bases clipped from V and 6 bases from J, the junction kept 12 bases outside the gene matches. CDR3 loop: CASSPRSSGRVPEQYF. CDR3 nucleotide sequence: TGTGCCAGCAGCCCCCGAAGTAGCGGGAGGGTCCCCGAGCAGTACTTC.

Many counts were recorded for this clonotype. The chain's CDR3 is CASSPPTGQPQHF. The DNA for the CDR3 is TGTGCCAGCAGCCCCCCCACGGGCCAGCCCCAGCATTTT. J is TRBJ1-5 and V is TRBV7-9; no clear D gene. In germline, CDR1 is SEHNR, CDR2 FQNEAQ (reference sequence). V was cut by 5 bases and J by 7 bases, with 12 bases left in between. There are 13 residues in the CDR3.

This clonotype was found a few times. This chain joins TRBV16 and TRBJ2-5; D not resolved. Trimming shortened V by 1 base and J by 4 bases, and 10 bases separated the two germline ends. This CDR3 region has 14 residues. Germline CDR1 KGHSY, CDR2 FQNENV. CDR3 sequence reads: CASSQWASGETQYF. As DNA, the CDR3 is TGTGCCAGCAGCCAATGGGCCTCTGGAGAGACCCAGTACTTC. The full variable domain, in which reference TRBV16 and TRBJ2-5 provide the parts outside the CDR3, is GEEVAQTPKHLVRGEGQKAKLYCAPIKGHSYVFWYQQVLKNEFKFLISFQNENVFDETGMPKERFSAKCLPNSPCSLEIQATKLEDSAVYFCASSQWASGETQYFGPGTRLLVL.

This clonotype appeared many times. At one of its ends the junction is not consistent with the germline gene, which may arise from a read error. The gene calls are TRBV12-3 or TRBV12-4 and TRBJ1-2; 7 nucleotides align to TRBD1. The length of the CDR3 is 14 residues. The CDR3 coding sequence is TGTGCCAGCAGCTTAGCAGGGGGATCCTATGGCTACACCTTC. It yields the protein CASSLAGGSYGYTF.

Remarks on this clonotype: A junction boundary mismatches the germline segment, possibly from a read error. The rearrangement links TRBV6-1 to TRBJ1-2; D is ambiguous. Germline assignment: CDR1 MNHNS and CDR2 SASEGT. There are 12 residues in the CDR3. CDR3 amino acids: CASSETNYGYAF. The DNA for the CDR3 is TGTGCCAGCAGCGAAACTAACTATGGCTACGCCTTC.

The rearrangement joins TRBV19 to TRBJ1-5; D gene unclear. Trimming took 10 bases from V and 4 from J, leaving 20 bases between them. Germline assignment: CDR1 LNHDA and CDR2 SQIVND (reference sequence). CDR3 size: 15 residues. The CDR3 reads CATTRADTKNQPQHF. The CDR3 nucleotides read TGTGCCACCACGAGGGCTGACACAAAAAATCAGCCCCAGCATTTT. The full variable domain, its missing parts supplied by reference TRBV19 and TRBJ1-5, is DGGITQSPKYLFRKEGQNVTLSCEQNLNHDAMYWYRQDPGQGLRLIYYSQIVNDFQKGDIAEGYSVSREKKESFPLTVTSAQKNPTAFYLCATTRADTKNQPQHFGDGTRLSIL.

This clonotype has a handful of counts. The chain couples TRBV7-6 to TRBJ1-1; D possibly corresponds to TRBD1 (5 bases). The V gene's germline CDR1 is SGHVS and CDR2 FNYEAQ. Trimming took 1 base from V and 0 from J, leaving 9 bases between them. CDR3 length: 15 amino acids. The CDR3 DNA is TGTGCCAGCAGCTTAGTCTCAGGGATGAACACTGAAGCTTTCTTT. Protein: CASSLVSGMNTEAFF.

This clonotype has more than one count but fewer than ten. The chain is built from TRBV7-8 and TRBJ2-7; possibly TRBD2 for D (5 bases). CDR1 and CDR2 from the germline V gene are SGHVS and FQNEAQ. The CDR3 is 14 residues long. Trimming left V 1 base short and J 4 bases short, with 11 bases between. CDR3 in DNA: TGTGCCAGCAGCTTAGAGCTAGCTGGATACGAGCAGTACTTC. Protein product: CASSLELAGYEQYF. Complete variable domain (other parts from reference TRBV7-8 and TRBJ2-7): GAGVSQSPRYKVAKRGQDVALRCDPISGHVSLFWYQQALGQGPEFLTYFQNEAQLDKSGLPSDRFFAERPEGSVSTLKIQRTQQEDSAVYLCASSLELAGYEQYFGPGTRLTVT.

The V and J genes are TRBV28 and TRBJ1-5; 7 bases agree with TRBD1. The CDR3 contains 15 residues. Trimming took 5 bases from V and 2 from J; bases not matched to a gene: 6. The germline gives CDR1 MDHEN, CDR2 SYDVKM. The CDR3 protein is CASSRGQAGNQPQHF. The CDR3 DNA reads TGTGCCAGCAGTCGAGGACAGGCGGGCAATCAGCCCCAGCATTTT.

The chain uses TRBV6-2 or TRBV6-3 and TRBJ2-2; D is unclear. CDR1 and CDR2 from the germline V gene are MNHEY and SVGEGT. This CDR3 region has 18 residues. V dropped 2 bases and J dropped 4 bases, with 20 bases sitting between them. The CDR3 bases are TGTGCCAGCAGTTACAGTAGCCAACTCCCGGCCCGCACCGGGGAGCTGTTTTTT. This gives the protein CASSYSSQLPARTGELFF.

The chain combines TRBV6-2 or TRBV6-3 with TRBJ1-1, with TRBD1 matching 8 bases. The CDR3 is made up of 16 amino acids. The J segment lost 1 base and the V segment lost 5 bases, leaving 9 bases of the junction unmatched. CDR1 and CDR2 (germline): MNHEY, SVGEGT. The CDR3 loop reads CASSPQGARENTEAFF. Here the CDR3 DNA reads TGTGCCAGCAGTCCGCAGGGGGCGAGGGAGAACACTGAAGCTTTCTTT.

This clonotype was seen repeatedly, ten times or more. CDR3 residues: CASSPSGAGATGELFF. DNA for the CDR3: TGTGCCAGCAGCCCATCCGGGGCAGGGGCCACCGGGGAGCTGTTTTTT. V gene TRBV11-2 combines with J gene TRBJ2-2; TRBD1 might be the D (6 bases). The V gene's germline CDR1 is SGHAT and CDR2 FQNNGV. V was clipped by 5 bases and J by 4 bases, with 17 bases between them. The CDR3 is 16 amino acids.

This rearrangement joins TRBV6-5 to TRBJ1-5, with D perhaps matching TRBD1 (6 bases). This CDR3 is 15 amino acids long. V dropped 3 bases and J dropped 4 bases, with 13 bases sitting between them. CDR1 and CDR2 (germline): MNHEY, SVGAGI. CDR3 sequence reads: CASSYSGTHNQPQHF. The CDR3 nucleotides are TGTGCCAGCAGTTATAGCGGGACACATAATCAGCCCCAGCATTTT.

The CDR3 sequence is CASSPSVTQYF. In nucleotides, the CDR3 is TGTGCCAGCAGTCCCTCCGTTACCCAGTACTTC. The J gene is TRBJ2-5, the V gene TRBV28; unclear D gene. The CDR3 runs to 11 residues. Germline lookup yields CDR1 MDHEN and CDR2 SYDVKM. Trimming took 5 bases from V and 8 from J, leaving 9 bases between them. Drawing the rest from reference TRBV28 and TRBJ2-5, the complete variable domain is DVKVTQSSRYLVKRTGEKVFLECVQDMDHENMFWYRQDPGLGLRLIYFSYDVKMKEKGDIPEGYSVSREKKERFSLILESASTNQTSMYLCASSPSVTQYFGPGTRLLVL.

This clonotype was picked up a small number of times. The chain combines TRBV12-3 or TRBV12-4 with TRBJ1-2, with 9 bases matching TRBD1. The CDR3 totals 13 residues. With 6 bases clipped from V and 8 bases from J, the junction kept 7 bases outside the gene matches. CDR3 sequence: CASSQTGGRGYTF. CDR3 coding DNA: TGTGCCAGCAGCCAAACAGGGGGCCGGGGCTACACCTTC.

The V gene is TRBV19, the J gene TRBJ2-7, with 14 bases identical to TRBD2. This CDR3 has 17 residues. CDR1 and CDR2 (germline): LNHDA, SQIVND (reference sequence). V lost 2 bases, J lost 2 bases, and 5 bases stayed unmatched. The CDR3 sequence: CASSISGLAGVTYEQYF. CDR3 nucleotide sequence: TGTGCCAGTAGTATATCGGGACTAGCGGGGGTCACCTACGAGCAGTACTTC. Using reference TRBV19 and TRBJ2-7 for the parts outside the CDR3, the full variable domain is DGGITQSPKYLFRKEGQNVTLSCEQNLNHDAMYWYRQDPGQGLRLIYYSQIVNDFQKGDIAEGYSVSREKKESFPLTVTSAQKNPTAFYLCASSISGLAGVTYEQYFGPGTRLTVT.